Listed below are T cell receptor beta chains from one sample, sequenced in a study of blood T cell repertoires in COVID-19. Produced via immunoSEQ multiplex PCR; TCRdb's table is partial and in-frame only. The sample carries some 33,000 clones, about 82% recorded once. Sequenced material: peripheral blood. Receptors originate from a man in his 60s with active COVID-19. Each CDR3 is given with its conserved first and last residue. A D gene is named only where the DNA matches it firmly. Not all rows give a size; the values are once, few, many and, for expanded clones, a class.

size: once; J: TRBJ2-3; D: TRBD1; V: TRBV27; DNA: TGTGCCAGCAGTTTAAGGGACAGGGTCACAGATACGCAGTATTTT; CDR3: CASSLRDRVTDTQYF
size: once; J: TRBJ2-7; D: .; V: TRBV6-5; DNA: TGTGCCAGCAGAAGGGGCGGGACAGCCTACGAGCAGTACTTC; CDR3: CASRRGGTAYEQYF
size: .; J: TRBJ2-3; D: .; V: TRBV5-1; DNA: TGCGCCAGCAGCTTCCGTTCTAGCACAGATACGCAGTATTTT; CDR3: CASSFRSSTDTQYF
size: .; J: TRBJ2-1; D: .; V: TRBV7-3; DNA: TGTGCCAGCAGCCTCGGGATGAGCTCCTACAATGAGCAGTTCTTC; CDR3: CASSLGMSSYNEQFF
size: .; J: TRBJ2-7; D: .; V: TRBV11-2; DNA: TGTGCCAGCAGCTTACCACGTGGGGGGTCCTACGAGCAGTACTTC; CDR3: CASSLPRGGSYEQYF
size: .; J: TRBJ2-6; D: TRBD1; V: TRBV18; DNA: TGTGCCAGCTCACCATCAGGGGGCGCAGTTGGGGCCAACGTCCTGACTTTC; CDR3: CASSPSGGAVGANVLTF
size: once; J: TRBJ2-2; D: TRBD2; V: TRBV6-6; DNA: TGTGCCAGCAGTTTCAGCGGGAAGAACACCGGGGAGCTGTTTTTT; CDR3: CASSFSGKNTGELFF
size: .; J: TRBJ2-5; D: TRBD2; V: TRBV5-4; DNA: TGTGCCAGCAGCTCCCTAGCGGGAGGAAAGACCCAGTACTTC; CDR3: CASSSLAGGKTQYF
size: .; J: TRBJ2-2; D: TRBD1; V: TRBV15; DNA: TGTGCCACCAGCAGATCGGGACAGGGCGGCGGGGAGCTGTTTTTT; CDR3: CATSRSGQGGGELFF
size: .; J: TRBJ2-2; D: .; V: TRBV7-8; DNA: TGTGCCAGCAGCTCTACCTCGAGGAACACCGGGGAGCTGTTTTTT; CDR3: CASSSTSRNTGELFF